The rows below give T cell receptor beta chains drawn from one sample of a study of CD8 T cells in Susac syndrome. TCRdb itself ran the immunoSEQ multiplex PCR reads through MiXCR, one entry per CDR3 protein. The data hold some 170,000 distinct CDR3 sequences, with over 85% observed a single time. The sequencing sample was made of CD4+ T cells from PBMCs. These receptor sequences come from a human donor in good health. The CDR3 runs from the conserved cysteine through the conserved F or W. A D gene is named only where the DNA matches it firmly. Size is omitted from some rows. Given values are once, few, many or a class for expanded clones.

abundance	j_gene	d_gene	v_gene	CDR3nt	CDR3aa
-	TRBJ2-3	-	TRBV11-2	TGTGCCAGCAGCCTCGACGGGTATTCAGATACGCAGTATTTT	CASSLDGYSDTQYF
-	TRBJ2-1	-	TRBV5-1	TGCGCCAGCAGCTTAAGACTAGGTCTGGATGAGCAGTTCTTC	CASSLRLGLDEQFF
-	TRBJ2-2	-	TRBV20-1	TGCAGTGCTAGGTGGAACACCCGGGAGCTGTTTTTT	CSARWNTRELFF
few	TRBJ2-7	TRBD2	TRBV5-4	TGTGCCAGCAGCTTAGCGGGGGGCCTCTACGAGCAGTACTTC	CASSLAGGLYEQYF
-	TRBJ2-7	-	TRBV12-3/TRBV12-4	TGTGCCAGCAGTCAGGGACGCAAGGGATACGAGCAGTACTTC	CASSQGRKGYEQYF
-	TRBJ2-1	-	TRBV5-1	TGCGCCAGCAGCTCCGGGAGACCATACAATGAGCAGTTCTTC	CASSSGRPYNEQFF
-	TRBJ1-3	TRBD1	TRBV9	TGTGCCAGCAGCGCTATCCAGGGGGTAGGAAACACCATATATTTT	CASSAIQGVGNTIYF
once	TRBJ1-2	-	TRBV29-1	TGCAGCGTGACCGGGACGGACTACTATGGCTACACCTTC	CSVTGTDYYGYTF
-	TRBJ1-2	-	TRBV14	TGTGCCAGCAGCCACGGACCCTCCTATGGCTACACCTTC	CASSHGPSYGYTF
-	TRBJ2-1	-	TRBV29-1	TGCAGCGTTGAAGCCTCCTACAATGAGCAGTTCTTC	CSVEASYNEQFF
-	TRBJ2-4	TRBD1	TRBV28	TGTGCCAGCAGTTTAGTAGGGACAGCACGGGCCAAAAACATTCAGTACTTC	CASSLVGTARAKNIQYF
-	TRBJ2-5	-	TRBV7-2	TGTGCCAGCAGCTTACAGTCGGGCCAAGAGACCCAGTACTTC	CASSLQSGQETQYF
-	TRBJ2-3	TRBD2	TRBV7-9	TGTGCCAGCAGCTCCTCGCGGGGGGTTGACACAGATACGCAGTATTTT	CASSSSRGVDTDTQYF
-	TRBJ2-3	-	TRBV7-6	TGTGCCAGCAGCTTAACCGGGGTCCGCTCTAATACGCAGTATTTT	CASSLTGVRSNTQYF
-	TRBJ2-5	TRBD2	TRBV12-3/TRBV12-4	TGTGCCAGCACTCGGGGGGGGGAGACCCAGTACTTC	CASTRGGETQYF
-	TRBJ1-6	TRBD1	TRBV7-9	TGTGCCAGCAGCTTAGCGCCCGGGACAGGGGTTGACTCACCCCTCCACTTT	CASSLAPGTGVDSPLHF
-	TRBJ2-4	-	TRBV7-2	TGTGCCAGCGGGGGCTTTAGAAACATTCAGTACTTC	CASGGFRNIQYF
-	TRBJ2-5	-	TRBV7-9	TGTGCCAGCAGCTACGTGTGGGAGACCCAGTACTTC	CASSYVWETQYF
-	TRBJ2-2	TRBD1	TRBV5-1	TGCGCCAGCAAAACAGGGGGCGGCACCGGGGAGCTGTTTTTT	CASKTGGGTGELFF
-	TRBJ2-1	TRBD2	TRBV7-3	TGTGCCAGCAGCCGTTCCCCGCTAGCGGGGGGGTTCAATGAGCAGTTCTTC	CASSRSPLAGGFNEQFF
once	TRBJ1-1	-	TRBV7-2	TGTGCCAGCAGCTTATTCGGGCGACAATCTGAAGCTTTCTTT	CASSLFGRQSEAFF
-	TRBJ1-2	TRBD1	TRBV2	TGTGCCAGCAGTGGATATAAAGACAGGGGACTTTTTGGCTACACCTTC	CASSGYKDRGLFGYTF
-	TRBJ2-1	TRBD2	TRBV9	TGTGCCAGCAGCGTAGGCGCGGGGGGGCTCTACAATGAGCAGTTCTTC	CASSVGAGGLYNEQFF
-	TRBJ2-3	-	TRBV2	TGTGCCAGCCAACAAGAGGGGGTTGGAGATACGCAGTATTTT	CASQQEGVGDTQYF
-	TRBJ1-2	TRBD1	TRBV20-1	TGCAGTGTACCGGACAGGGGTGTGGATGGCTACACCTTC	CSVPDRGVDGYTF
-	TRBJ1-1	-	TRBV2	TGTGCCAGCAACGGAGTTGGGAACACTGAAGCTTTCTTT	CASNGVGNTEAFF
-	TRBJ2-7	TRBD2	TRBV9	TGTGCCAGCAGCGTAGATAGCGGGGGCTACGAGCAGTACTTC	CASSVDSGGYEQYF
few	TRBJ2-7	-	TRBV4-1	TGCGCCAGCAGCCAAGATTGGGCTAGCTACTCCTACGAGCAGTACTTC	CASSQDWASYSYEQYF
-	TRBJ2-2	-	TRBV10-3	TGTGCCATCGGGCAGTCCTCCGTCTCGAACACCGGGGAGCTGTTTTTT	CAIGQSSVSNTGELFF